This TCR beta chain was retrieved from a study of cytomegalovirus exposure and HLA in healthy donors. The repertoire was sequenced with immunoSEQ multiplex PCR; TCRdb's copy has only in-frame clones and lacks some. The sample lists about 130,000 clones, roughly nine tenths occurring once. J gave up 2 bases and V 3 bases, and 7 bases lay outside the gene matches. The germline CDR1 and CDR2 sequences are MGHRA and YSYEKL. The CDR3 loop spans 15 amino acids. This clone was seen more than once but under ten times. Input material: PBMCs. This TCR came from a woman between 18 and 29 years old in good health and CMV-seronegative. The rearrangement uses TRBV4-1 and TRBJ2-7; 7 nucleotides line up with TRBD1. The CDR3 spells CASSQYRDSTYEQYF. Here the CDR3 DNA reads TGCGCCAGCAGCCAGTACCGGGACAGTACCTACGAGCAGTACTTC.